These 31 T cell receptor beta chains were sequenced from one sample in a study of T cell changes during pregnancy in multiple sclerosis (dated by TCRdb to between 2017 and 2020). The library was made by the immunoSEQ multiplex PCR assay. Here the immuneACCESS table is served through TCRdb, limited to in-frame sequences with V and J called. Missing clones are a known gap in these copies; in checked studies unresolved V genes cover under half, and the rest lacks a known reason. The sample table shows some 38,000 clones, and 80% to 95% are seen once. Clones ranked in the top ten supply around 10% of the sample. The sequencing here drew on CD8+ T cells from peripheral blood mononuclear cells, taken after pregnancy. The receptor set was obtained from a female donor with multiple sclerosis, enrolled in a pregnancy study.

The chain joins TRBV5-4 to TRBJ1-1; 8 nucleotides match TRBD1. CDR1 and CDR2 (germline): SGHNT, YYREEE (reference sequence). The CDR3 sequence is 19 residues long. J lost 4 bases, V lost 4 bases, and 21 bases had no gene match. The CDR3 protein is CASSPGRRAAGGVGTEAFF. DNA for the CDR3: TGTGCCAGCAGCCCCGGGAGGAGAGCGGCAGGGGGCGTCGGCACTGAAGCTTTCTTT.

The V gene is TRBV9, the J gene TRBJ2-3, with 12 nucleotides matching TRBD2. In germline, CDR1 is SGDLS, CDR2 YYNGEE. CDR3 size: 16 residues. V shed 3 bases, J shed 3 bases, and the junction held 5 bases outside the gene matches. CDR3 DNA sequence: TGTGCCAGCAGCGGGAGACTAGCGGGGGCAACAGATACGCAGTATTTT. It translates to CASSGRLAGATDTQYF. Full variable domain (rest looked up from reference TRBV9 and TRBJ2-3): DSGVTQTPKHLITATGQRVTLRCSPRSGDLSVYWYQQSLDQGLQFLIQYYNGEERAKGNILERFSAQQFPDLHSELNLSSLELGDSALYFCASSGRLAGATDTQYFGPGTRLTVL.

About this clone itself: At the DNA level, this CDR3 is encoded by other sequences in the same sample as well. This chain connects TRBV27 to TRBJ1-5; 7 positions agree with TRBD1. V was pared by 5 bases and J by 4 bases, with 5 bases of the junction left unmatched. The germline V gene encodes CDR1 MNHEY and CDR2 SMNVEV (reference sequence). The CDR3 length is 14 residues. CDR3 sequence reads: CASSHRDSNQPQHF. The CDR3 DNA sequence: TGTGCCAGCAGTCACCGGGACAGTAATCAGCCCCAGCATTTT.

This rearrangement joins TRBV30 to TRBJ2-2; a possible D gene is TRBD1 (6 bases). The CDR3 length is 15 residues. The germline V gene has CDR1 GTSNPN and CDR2 SVGIG (reference sequence). The V end lost 4 bases, the J end lost 7 bases, and 19 bases lay between the germline ends. The CDR3 is CAWNQRTERIGELFF. The CDR3 DNA reads TGTGCCTGGAATCAAAGGACAGAGAGGATCGGGGAGCTGTTTTTT. Full variable domain (rest looked up from reference TRBV30 and TRBJ2-2): SQTIHQWPATLVQPVGSPLSLECTVEGTSNPNLYWYRQAAGRGLQLLFYSVGIGQISSEVPQNLSASRPQDRQFILSSKKLLLSDSGFYLCAWNQRTERIGELFFGEGSRLTVL.

This chain uses TRBV27 with TRBJ1-5; the match to TRBD1 covers 11 bases. The CDR3 spans 18 residues. V shed 6 bases, J shed 1 base, and the junction held 11 bases outside the gene matches. Germline CDR1 is MNHEY and CDR2 is SMNVEV (reference sequence). CDR3 DNA: TGTGCCAGCAGCCTCTACGGGACAGGGGGGCGAAGCAATCAGCCCCAGCATTTT. Encoded protein: CASSLYGTGGRSNQPQHF.

This sequence joins TRBV7-2 and TRBJ1-5; TRBD1 matches 8 bases. Germline-derived CDR1 and CDR2 are SGHTA and FQGNSA. V lost 1 base and J lost 5; bases outside the gene matches: 4. There are 15 residues in the CDR3. This chain's CDR3 is CASSLDGTGYQPQHF. For the CDR3, the DNA is TGTGCCAGCAGCTTAGATGGGACAGGCTATCAGCCCCAGCATTTT.

V and J are TRBV18 and TRBJ2-7; 9 nucleotides match TRBD2. This CDR3 region has 16 residues. CDR1 is KGHSH and CDR2 is LQKENI in the germline V gene. V trimming: 0 bases; J trimming: 4 bases; junction bases outside the gene matches: 7. CDR3 DNA sequence: TGTGCCAGCTCACCACCTCTTGCGGGAGGGCCGTACGAGCAGTACTTC. This translates into CASSPPLAGGPYEQYF.

The chain has TRBV19 and TRBJ2-6, with TRBD2 matching over 8 bases. The CDR3 contains 15 residues. Germline-derived CDR1 and CDR2 are LNHDA and SQIVND (reference sequence). Germline trimming cut 9 bases from V and 2 bases from J; bases unmatched to any gene: 6. CDR3 loop: CASTQRGPGANVLTF. CDR3 DNA: TGTGCCAGCACCCAGCGGGGGCCTGGGGCCAACGTCCTGACTTTC.

This chain joins TRBV7-9 and TRBJ1-4; D remains unclear. Trimming removed 8 bases from V and 3 bases from J, with 16 bases in between. The CDR3 has 15 residues. CDR1 and CDR2 from the germline V gene are SEHNR and FQNEAQ (reference sequence). This CDR3 is CASGEPRVANEKLFF. The CDR3 DNA is TGTGCCAGCGGTGAACCGAGGGTGGCTAATGAAAAACTGTTTTTT.

The V call is TRBV7-8, the J call TRBJ2-1; perhaps TRBD2 as D (6 bases). V lost 1 base and J lost 7, with 11 bases in between. The CDR3 covers 14 residues. CDR1 and CDR2 (germline): SGHVS, FQNEAQ. CDR3 bases: TGTGCCAGCAGCTTAGGGGGACTCCAGAATGAGCAGTTCTTC. Its protein is CASSLGGLQNEQFF.

The chain's CDR3 is CASSSGLYGYTF. CDR3 in DNA: TGTGCCAGCAGCTCGGGACTTTATGGCTACACCTTC. The chain carries TRBV7-6 and TRBJ1-2; tentatively, D is TRBD1 (5 bases). The CDR3 is 12 amino acids. Germline V CDR1 and CDR2: SGHVS, FNYEAQ. Trimming removed 4 bases at V and 5 bases at J, with 8 bases between.

V is TRBV9 and J is TRBJ1-6; TRBD1 might be the D (5 bases). Germline-derived CDR1 and CDR2 are SGDLS and YYNGEE. The CDR3 totals 13 residues. Trimming pared 3 bases from V and 7 bases from J, leaving 8 bases between. The CDR3 reads CASSDRGNSPLHF. Written as DNA, the CDR3 is TGTGCCAGCAGCGATAGGGGAAATTCACCCCTCCACTTT.

This chain links TRBV6-5 with TRBJ2-2, with 9 positions matching TRBD1. The CDR3 extends over 16 amino acids. In germline, CDR1 is MNHEY, CDR2 SVGAGI. The V segment lost 0 bases and the J segment 6 bases; nucleotides outside the gene matches: 5. The DNA for the CDR3 is TGTGCCAGCAGTTACTCTGCTTACAGGGGGCCCGGGGAGCTGTTTTTT. This translates into CASSYSAYRGPGELFF.

The V call is TRBV28, the J call TRBJ2-6; D is possibly TRBD1 (5 bases). The ends were cut back, 8 bases at V and 0 bases at J, with 14 bases in the middle. CDR3 length equals 16 residues. In germline, CDR1 is MDHEN, CDR2 SYDVKM. The CDR3 reads CASRRYRTSGANVLTF. Written as DNA, the CDR3 is TGTGCCAGCCGACGTTACAGGACCTCTGGGGCCAACGTCCTGACTTTC.

The chain couples TRBV6-4 to TRBJ2-3; D is perhaps TRBD1 (5 bases). Trimming removed 8 bases from V and 3 bases from J, with 12 bases in between. The CDR3 has 13 residues. Looked up from germline, CDR1 is MRHNA and CDR2 is SNTAGT. CDR3: CASAGKETDTQYF. DNA of the CDR3: TGTGCCAGCGCAGGGAAGGAAACAGATACGCAGTATTTT.

The chain recombines TRBV10-3 with TRBJ1-1; TRBD1 is a possible D gene (6 bases). The V end lost 6 bases, the J end lost 2 bases, and 7 bases lay between the germline ends. The CDR3 has 12 amino acids. The V gene's germline CDR1 is ENHRY and CDR2 SYGVKD. The CDR3 DNA follows: TGTGCCATCAGGGACAGTAACACTGAAGCTTTCTTT. This codes for CAIRDSNTEAFF.

The chain has TRBV6-1 and TRBJ1-1; D perhaps matches TRBD1 (5 bases). The CDR3 is 14 residues long. Germline CDR1 MNHNS, CDR2 SASEGT. The V end was cut by 5 bases, the J end by 4 bases, with 14 bases between. The CDR3 DNA follows: TGTGCCAGCAGTCAGGGTGGGTTTAGCACTGAAGCTTTCTTT. Its translation is CASSQGGFSTEAFF.

The chain carries TRBV7-9 and TRBJ2-1; D perhaps matches TRBD2 (5 bases). CDR1 SEHNR and CDR2 FQNEAQ come from the germline V gene (reference sequence). This CDR3 is 16 amino acids long. V dropped 8 bases and J dropped 2 bases, with 19 bases sitting between them. CDR3 in amino acids: CASANSGAGPYNEQFF. The CDR3 bases are TGTGCCAGCGCTAATAGTGGCGCGGGTCCCTACAATGAGCAGTTCTTC.

This clone was observed a few times. V usage is TRBV5-4 and J usage is TRBJ1-2, with 11 bases lining up with TRBD1. Germline V gene lookup returns CDR1 SGHNT and CDR2 YYREEE (reference sequence). Trimming took 7 bases from V and 8 from J; bases not matched to a gene: 22. This CDR3 is built from 18 residues. The CDR3 region is CASPSPTPGQGEDYGYTF. CDR3 coding DNA: TGTGCCAGCCCCTCCCCGACTCCGGGACAGGGGGAGGATTACGGCTACACCTTC. Looking up the rest from reference TRBV5-4 and TRBJ1-2 gives the full variable domain: ETGVTQSPTHLIKTRGQQVTLRCSSQSGHNTVSWYQQALGQGPQFIFQYYREEENGRGNFPPRFSGLQFPNYSSELNVNALELDDSALYLCASPSPTPGQGEDYGYTFGSGTRLTVV.

The V gene is TRBV7-9, the J gene TRBJ1-1; tentatively, D is TRBD1 (6 bases). Trimming pared 1 base from V and 0 bases from J, leaving 12 bases between. The CDR3 extends over 16 amino acids. Per germline, CDR1 SEHNR and CDR2 FQNEAQ (reference sequence). Written as DNA, the CDR3 is TGTGCCAGCAGCTTAGGACTTAGACAGGTGAACACTGAAGCTTTCTTT. Translating it yields CASSLGLRQVNTEAFF.

The rearrangement links TRBV30 to TRBJ1-6; 8 positions match TRBD1. The J segment lost 7 bases and the V segment lost 0 bases, leaving 5 bases of the junction unmatched. Germline assignment: CDR1 GTSNPN and CDR2 SVGIG (reference sequence). CDR3 size: 15 residues. In DNA form, the CDR3 reads TGTGCCTGGAGTGTAAGGGACAGGCGGAATTCACCCCTCCACTTT. Its translation: CAWSVRDRRNSPLHF.

V gene TRBV13 combines with J gene TRBJ2-7; 7 bases line up with TRBD1. With V trimmed by 4 bases and J by 3 bases, 0 bases remained unmatched. Germline lookup yields CDR1 PRHDT and CDR2 FYEKMQ (reference sequence). The CDR3 is made up of 12 amino acids. The CDR3 region is CASSYRGYEQYF. Written as DNA, the CDR3 is TGTGCCAGCAGCTACAGGGGCTACGAGCAGTACTTC.

The rearrangement uses TRBV28 and TRBJ2-1, with D unclear. The CDR3 sequence is 14 residues long. Trimming took 8 bases from V and 9 from J, leaving 20 bases between them. The germline CDR1 and CDR2 sequences are MDHEN and SYDVKM. CDR3 coding DNA: TGTGCCAGCCATGGCCTAGTTCCTAACGGTGAGCAGTTCTTC. Encoded protein: CASHGLVPNGEQFF.

V usage is TRBV4-2 and J usage is TRBJ2-2, with D possibly matching TRBD2 (7 bases). Trimming shortened V by 0 bases and J by 6 bases, and 14 bases separated the two germline ends. CDR1 is LGHNA, CDR2 YNFKEQ, per germline. CDR3 length equals 16 residues. The CDR3 DNA sequence: TGTGCCAGCAGCCAAGATCTTCGGGGGGCCGCCGGGGAGCTGTTTTTT. Protein product: CASSQDLRGAAGELFF.

The V gene is TRBV2, the J gene TRBJ1-1; possible D gene TRBD1, 5 bases. Trimming removed 7 bases from V and 10 bases from J, with 10 bases in between. The CDR3 runs 10 residues. Germline V CDR1 and CDR2: SNHLY, FYNNEI. CDR3: CASMVGGAFF. The CDR3 DNA sequence: TGTGCCAGCATGGTGGGGGGAGCTTTCTTT.

V gene TRBV9 combines with J gene TRBJ1-3; TRBD1 might be the D (5 bases). V lost 2 bases to trimming and J lost 4 bases, with 10 bases between them. CDR1 and CDR2 (germline): SGDLS, YYNGEE. This CDR3 contains 14 residues. CDR3 sequence reads: CASSVSGKGNTIYF. The CDR3 DNA reads TGTGCCAGCAGCGTCTCAGGGAAAGGAAACACCATATATTTT.

The chain has TRBV7-9 and TRBJ1-1; no clear D gene. Germline V CDR1 and CDR2: SEHNR, FQNEAQ (reference sequence). The ends were cut back, 1 base at V and 7 bases at J, with 7 bases in the middle. The CDR3 spans 12 residues. The CDR3 nucleotides are TGTGCCAGCAGCTTAGGTGTAGATGAAGCTTTCTTT. It is translated as CASSLGVDEAFF.

The table lists this clone with a count of one. J is TRBJ2-5 and V is TRBV2; no clear D gene. The germline V gene encodes CDR1 SNHLY and CDR2 FYNNEI. The CDR3 is made up of 14 amino acids. V lost 4 bases and J lost 3, with 12 bases in between. The CDR3 reads CASSAQADKETQYF. The CDR3 DNA is TGTGCCAGCAGTGCGCAAGCAGACAAAGAGACCCAGTACTTC.

This sequence joins TRBV27 and TRBJ2-3, with 8 bases fitting TRBD2. J gave up 5 bases and V 7 bases, and 2 bases lay outside the gene matches. Looked up from germline, CDR1 is MNHEY and CDR2 is SMNVEV (reference sequence). This CDR3 comprises 12 residues. In DNA form, the CDR3 reads TGTGCCAGCACCCGGGGGGGAGATACGCAGTATTTT. This sequence encodes CASTRGGDTQYF.

The chain links TRBV27 to TRBJ2-3; TRBD2 agrees at 10 bases. The junction had 7 bases not matched to a gene; V was cut back by 5 bases and J by 2 bases. Germline CDR1 is MNHEY and CDR2 is SMNVEV (reference sequence). The CDR3 length is 16 residues. CDR3 sequence (DNA): TGTGCCAGCAGTCCGGGACTAGCGCGCTTCACAGATACGCAGTATTTT. This gives the protein CASSPGLARFTDTQYF.

The chain combines TRBV27 with TRBJ2-3, with D possibly TRBD2 on 7 matching bases. CDR1 and CDR2 from the germline V gene are MNHEY and SMNVEV (reference sequence). V lost 5 bases and J 6 bases, leaving 15 bases between the germline ends. The CDR3 is made up of 14 amino acids. CDR3 in DNA: TGTGCCAGCAGTCCCGGGGGGACAACTGATACGCAGTATTTT. Its protein is CASSPGGTTDTQYF.